This TCR beta chain was found in a study of cytomegalovirus exposure and HLA in healthy donors. A remark on this clone: The target antigen is unknown.

The PCR ran on 60 Vbeta and 13 Jbeta primers. Here immunoSEQ multiplex PCR was the method, and the copy in TCRdb shows in-frame clones only, minus some. Here the sample spans roughly 120,000 clones, about 8.5% being singletons. Study-level points and caveats: Some public TCRs appeared in many individuals, while most sequences were rare.

Sequences were obtained from PBMCs. This receptor was obtained from a man between 40 and 49 years old in good health and CMV-seronegative.

This CDR3 reads CAWSVLRDTEAFF. DNA of the CDR3: TGTGCCTGGAGTGTACTCAGGGACACTGAAGCTTTCTTT. The chain is built from TRBV30 and TRBJ1-1; D may be TRBD1 (5 bases). This CDR3 region has 13 residues. Germline V gene data show CDR1 as GTSNPN and CDR2 as SVGIG (reference sequence). Trimming stripped 0 bases from V and 3 bases from J, with 8 bases between.